These 2 T cell receptor beta chains were all obtained from the same sample, sequenced in a study of blood T cell repertoires in COVID-19. The protocol was immunoSEQ multiplex PCR, while the TCRdb copy is restricted to in-frame clones and leaves out a portion. Of under 150,000 clones in the sample, approximately 81% were seen once. The sequenced sample consisted of peripheral blood. The receptors originated from a man aged 60 to 75 with acute or convalescent COVID-19.

The rearrangement links TRBV19 to TRBJ1-1; 8 bases are a match to TRBD1. This CDR3 spans 14 amino acids. The germline V gene has CDR1 LNHDA and CDR2 SQIVND (reference sequence). The ends lost 5 bases at V and 6 bases at J; junction bases unmatched: 8. CDR3 protein: CASSRTGRNPEAFF. The DNA of the CDR3 is TGTGCCAGTAGTCGGACAGGGAGGAATCCTGAAGCTTTCTTT.

This chain joins TRBV6-5 and TRBJ1-3; D ambiguous. CDR3 length: 15 amino acids. Germline loops: CDR1 MNHEY, CDR2 SVGAGI. The V and J ends lost 5 bases and 0 bases respectively, with 11 bases between them. CDR3 DNA sequence: TGTGCCAGCAGTCTAGATTTCAGCTCTGGAAACACCATATATTTT. Its translation: CASSLDFSSGNTIYF.